This T cell receptor (beta chain) was identified during a study of blood T cell repertoires in COVID-19. At the level of the study: The samples span acute and convalescent COVID-19 from the United States, Italy and Spain.

This CDR3 is 14 amino acids long. The junction had 6 bases not matched to a gene; V was cut back by 7 bases and J by 1 base. The V gene's germline CDR1 is MNHEY and CDR2 SVGEGT. The assay was immunoSEQ multiplex PCR, and TCRdb's table has in-frame clones only and misses some. Here the sample spans fewer than 150,000 clones, roughly four fifths being singletons. Regarding this clone: The same CDR3 also results from other DNA sequences found in this sample.

The sequenced material came from peripheral blood. The chain has TRBV6-2 or TRBV6-3 and TRBJ1-1, with 7 bases identical to TRBD1. The source of this sequence is a human donor in a cohort sampled during active COVID-19. The CDR3 nucleotides are TGTGCCAGCACCCCGACAGGGCGGAACACTGAAGCTTTCTTT. Translation: CASTPTGRNTEAFF.